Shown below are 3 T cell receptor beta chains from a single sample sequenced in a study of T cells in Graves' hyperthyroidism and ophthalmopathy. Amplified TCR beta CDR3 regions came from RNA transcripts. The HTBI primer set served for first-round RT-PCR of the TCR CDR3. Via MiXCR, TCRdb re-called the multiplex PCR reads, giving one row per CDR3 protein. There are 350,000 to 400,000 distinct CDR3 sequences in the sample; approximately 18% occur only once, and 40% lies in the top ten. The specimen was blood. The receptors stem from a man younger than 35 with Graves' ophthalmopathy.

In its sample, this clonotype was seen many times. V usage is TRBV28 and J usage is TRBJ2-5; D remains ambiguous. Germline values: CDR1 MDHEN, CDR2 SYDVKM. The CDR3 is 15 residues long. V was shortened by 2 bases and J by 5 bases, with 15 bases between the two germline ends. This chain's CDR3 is CASSLISSGTETQYF. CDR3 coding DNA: TGTGCCAGCAGTTTAATTTCTTCCGGAACCGAGACCCAGTACTTC.

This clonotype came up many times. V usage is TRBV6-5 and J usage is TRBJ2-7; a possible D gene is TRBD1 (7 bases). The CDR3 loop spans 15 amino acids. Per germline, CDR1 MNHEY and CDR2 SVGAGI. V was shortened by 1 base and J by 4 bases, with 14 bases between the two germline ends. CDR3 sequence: CASSYWRDSTYEQYF. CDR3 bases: TGTGCCAGCAGTTACTGGCGGGACAGTACGTACGAGCAGTACTTC.

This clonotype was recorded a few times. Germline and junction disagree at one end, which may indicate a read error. The CDR3 nucleotides read TGTACCAGCTCGTCCGATCGGGGAAATCAGCCCCAGCATTTT. Amino acids: CTSSSDRGNQPQHF. The chain couples TRBV18 to TRBJ1-5; D gene ambiguous. The CDR3 contains 14 residues. Germline lookup yields CDR1 KGHSH and CDR2 LQKENI.